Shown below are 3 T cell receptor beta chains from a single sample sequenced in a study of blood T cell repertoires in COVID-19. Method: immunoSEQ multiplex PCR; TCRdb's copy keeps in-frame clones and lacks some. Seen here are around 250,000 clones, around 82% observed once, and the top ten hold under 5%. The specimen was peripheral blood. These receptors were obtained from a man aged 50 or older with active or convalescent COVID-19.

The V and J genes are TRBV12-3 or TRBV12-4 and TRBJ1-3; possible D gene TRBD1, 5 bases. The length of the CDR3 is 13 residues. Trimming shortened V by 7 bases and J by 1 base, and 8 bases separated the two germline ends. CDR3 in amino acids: CASTGTSGNTIYF. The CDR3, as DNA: TGTGCCAGCACCGGGACTTCTGGAAACACCATATATTTT.

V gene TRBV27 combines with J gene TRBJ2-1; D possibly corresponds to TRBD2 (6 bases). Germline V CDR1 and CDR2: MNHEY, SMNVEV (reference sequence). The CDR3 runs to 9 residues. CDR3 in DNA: TGTGCAAGCGGGCCTCAGCAGTTCTTC. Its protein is CASGPQQFF.

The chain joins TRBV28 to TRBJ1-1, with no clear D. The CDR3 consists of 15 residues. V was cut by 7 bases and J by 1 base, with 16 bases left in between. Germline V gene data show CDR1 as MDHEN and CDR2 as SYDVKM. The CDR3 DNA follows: TGTGCCAGCACCCCATCCGGGCGGGGGAACACTGAAGCTTTCTTT. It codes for CASTPSGRGNTEAFF. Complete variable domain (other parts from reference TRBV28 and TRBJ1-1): DVKVTQSSRYLVKRTGEKVFLECVQDMDHENMFWYRQDPGLGLRLIYFSYDVKMKEKGDIPEGYSVSREKKERFSLILESASTNQTSMYLCASTPSGRGNTEAFFGQGTRLTVV.